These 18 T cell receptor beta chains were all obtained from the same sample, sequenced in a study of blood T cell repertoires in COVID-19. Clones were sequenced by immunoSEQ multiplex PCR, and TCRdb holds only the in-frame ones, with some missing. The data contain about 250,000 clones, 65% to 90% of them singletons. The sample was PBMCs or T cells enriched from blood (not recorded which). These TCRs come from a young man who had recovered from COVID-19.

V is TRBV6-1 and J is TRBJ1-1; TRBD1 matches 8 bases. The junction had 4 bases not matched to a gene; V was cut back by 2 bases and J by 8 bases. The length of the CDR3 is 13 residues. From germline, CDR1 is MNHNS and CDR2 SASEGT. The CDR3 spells CASSEIGQGEAFF. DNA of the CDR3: TGTGCCAGCAGTGAAATAGGACAGGGAGAAGCTTTCTTT.

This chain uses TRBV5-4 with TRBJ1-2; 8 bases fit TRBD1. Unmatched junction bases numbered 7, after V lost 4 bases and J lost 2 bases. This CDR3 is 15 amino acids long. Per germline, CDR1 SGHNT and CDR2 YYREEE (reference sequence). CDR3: CASSAGQGSNYGYTF. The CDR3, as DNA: TGTGCCAGCAGCGCAGGACAGGGTTCCAACTATGGCTACACCTTC.

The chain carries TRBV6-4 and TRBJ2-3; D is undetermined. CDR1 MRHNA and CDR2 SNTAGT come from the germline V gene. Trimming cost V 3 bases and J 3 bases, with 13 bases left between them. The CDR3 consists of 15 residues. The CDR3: CASSESASGTDTQYF. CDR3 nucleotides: TGTGCCAGCAGTGAATCCGCGTCCGGGACAGATACGCAGTATTTT.

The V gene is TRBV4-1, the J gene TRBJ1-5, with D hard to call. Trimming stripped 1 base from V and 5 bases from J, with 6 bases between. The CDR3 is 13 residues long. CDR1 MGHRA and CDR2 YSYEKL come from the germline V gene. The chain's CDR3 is CASSQVIHQPQHF. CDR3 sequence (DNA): TGCGCCAGCAGCCAAGTCATCCATCAGCCCCAGCATTTT.

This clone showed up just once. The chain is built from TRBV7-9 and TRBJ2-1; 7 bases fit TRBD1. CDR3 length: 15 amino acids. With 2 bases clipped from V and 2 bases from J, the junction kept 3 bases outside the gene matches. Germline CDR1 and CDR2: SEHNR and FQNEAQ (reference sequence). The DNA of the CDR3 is TGTGCCAGCAGCTTAACCGGGACAGCCTACAATGAGCAGTTCTTC. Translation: CASSLTGTAYNEQFF.

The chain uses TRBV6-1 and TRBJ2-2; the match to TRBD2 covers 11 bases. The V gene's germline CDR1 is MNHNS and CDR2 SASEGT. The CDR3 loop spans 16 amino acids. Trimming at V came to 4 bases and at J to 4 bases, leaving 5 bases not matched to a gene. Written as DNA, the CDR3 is TGTGCCAGCAGTGCCGGACTAGCGGGCTTCACCGGGGAGCTGTTTTTT. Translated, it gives CASSAGLAGFTGELFF.

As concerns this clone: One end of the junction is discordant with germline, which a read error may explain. The CDR3 DNA reads as TGCAGTGCGAGAGGGGAGACACTAGCTTTCTTT. Residues: CSARGETLAFF. The chain uses TRBV20-1 and TRBJ1-1, with D possibly being TRBD1 (5 bases). The CDR3 is 11 residues long. From germline, CDR1 is DFQATT and CDR2 SNEGSKA (reference sequence).

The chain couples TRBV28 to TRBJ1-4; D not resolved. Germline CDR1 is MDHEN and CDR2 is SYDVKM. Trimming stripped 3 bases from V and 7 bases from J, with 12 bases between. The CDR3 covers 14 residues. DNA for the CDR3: TGTGCCAGCAGTTTCGCCGATACGCGTGAAAAACTGTTTTTT. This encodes CASSFADTREKLFF. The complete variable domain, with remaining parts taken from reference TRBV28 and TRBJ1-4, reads DVKVTQSSRYLVKRTGEKVFLECVQDMDHENMFWYRQDPGLGLRLIYFSYDVKMKEKGDIPEGYSVSREKKERFSLILESASTNQTSMYLCASSFADTREKLFFGSGTQLSVL.

The CDR3 is CASSWGTIETQYF. CDR3 nucleotides: TGTGCCAGCAGTTGGGGGACTATAGAGACCCAGTACTTC. The chain combines TRBV12-3 or TRBV12-4 with TRBJ2-5; TRBD2 matches 7 bases. V shed 4 bases, J shed 4 bases, and the junction held 3 bases outside the gene matches. CDR3 length equals 13 residues.

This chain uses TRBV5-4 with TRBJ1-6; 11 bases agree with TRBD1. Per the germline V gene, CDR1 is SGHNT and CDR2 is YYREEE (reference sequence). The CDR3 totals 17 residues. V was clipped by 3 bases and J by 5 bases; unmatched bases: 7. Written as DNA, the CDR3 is TGTGCCAGCAGCTCCGTCCCGGGACAGGGGGATAATTCACCCCTCCACTTT. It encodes CASSSVPGQGDNSPLHF.

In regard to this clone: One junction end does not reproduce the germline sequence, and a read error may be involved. The CDR3 bases are TGTGCTAGCAGCCCGACTAGCGGGAGTGAGACCCAGTACTTC. It is translated as CASSPTSGSETQYF. The chain recombines TRBV7-7 with TRBJ2-5; the match to TRBD2 covers 12 bases. This CDR3 is built from 14 residues. Germline CDR1 is SSHAT and CDR2 is FNYEAQ (reference sequence).

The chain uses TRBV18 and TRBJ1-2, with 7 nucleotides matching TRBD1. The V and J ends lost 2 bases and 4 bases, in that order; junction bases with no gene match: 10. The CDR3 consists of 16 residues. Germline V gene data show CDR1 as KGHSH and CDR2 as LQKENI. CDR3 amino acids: CASSPRGPGHGYGYTF. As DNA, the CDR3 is TGTGCCAGCTCACCAAGGGGGCCGGGACACGGCTATGGCTACACCTTC. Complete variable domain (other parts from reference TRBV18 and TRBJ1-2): NAGVMQNPRHLVRRRGQEARLRCSPMKGHSHVYWYRQLPEEGLKFMVYLQKENIIDESGMPKERFSAEFPKEGPSILRIQQVVRGDSAAYFCASSPRGPGHGYGYTFGSGTRLTVV.

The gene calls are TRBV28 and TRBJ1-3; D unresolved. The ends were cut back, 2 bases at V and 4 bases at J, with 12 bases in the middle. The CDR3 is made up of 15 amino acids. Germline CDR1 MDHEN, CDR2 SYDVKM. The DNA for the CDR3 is TGTGCCAGCAGTTTAAGTCAGGTATTCGGAAACACCATATATTTT. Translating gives CASSLSQVFGNTIYF.

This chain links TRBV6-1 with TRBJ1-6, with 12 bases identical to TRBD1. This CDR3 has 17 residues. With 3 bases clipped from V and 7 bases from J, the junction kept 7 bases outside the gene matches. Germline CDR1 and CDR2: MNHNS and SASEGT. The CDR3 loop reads CASSDPWGQGANSPLHF. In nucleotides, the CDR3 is TGTGCCAGCAGTGATCCATGGGGACAGGGGGCAAATTCACCCCTCCACTTT.

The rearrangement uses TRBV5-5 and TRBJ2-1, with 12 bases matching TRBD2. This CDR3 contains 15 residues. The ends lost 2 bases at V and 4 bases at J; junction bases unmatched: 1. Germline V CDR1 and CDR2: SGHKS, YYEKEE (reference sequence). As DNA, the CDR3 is TGTGCCAGCAGCTTTACTAGCGGGGGGTACAATGAGCAGTTCTTC. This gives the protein CASSFTSGGYNEQFF.

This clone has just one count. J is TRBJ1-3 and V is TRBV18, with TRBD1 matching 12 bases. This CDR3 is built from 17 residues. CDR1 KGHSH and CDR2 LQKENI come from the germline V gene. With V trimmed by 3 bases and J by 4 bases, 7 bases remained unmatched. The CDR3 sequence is CASSPGTGGSTGNTIYF. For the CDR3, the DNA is TGTGCCAGCTCACCCGGGACAGGGGGCTCTACCGGAAACACCATATATTTT.

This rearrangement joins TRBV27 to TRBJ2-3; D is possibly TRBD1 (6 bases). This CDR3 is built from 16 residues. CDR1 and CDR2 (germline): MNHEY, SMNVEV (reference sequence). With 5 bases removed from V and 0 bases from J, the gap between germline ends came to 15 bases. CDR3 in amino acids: CASSPWDKPSTDTQYF. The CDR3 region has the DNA TGTGCCAGCAGTCCGTGGGACAAGCCTAGCACAGATACGCAGTATTTT.

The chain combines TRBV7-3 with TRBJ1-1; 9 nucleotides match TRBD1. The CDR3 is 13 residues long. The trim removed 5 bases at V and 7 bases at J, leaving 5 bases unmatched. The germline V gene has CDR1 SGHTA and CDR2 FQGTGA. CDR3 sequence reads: CASSTGTGSEAFF. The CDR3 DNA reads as TGTGCCAGCAGCACCGGGACAGGGAGTGAAGCTTTCTTT.